The next 11 T cell receptor beta chains were all read from a single sample in a study of tumor-infiltrating lymphocytes in localized non-small cell lung cancer. The data were produced by immunoSEQ multiplex PCR, yet TCRdb's version contains in-frame clones alone and is incomplete. The sample has some 10,000 clones; 82% are singletons. Source material: uninvolved lung tissue not adjacent to the tumor. These receptors were collected from a human donor with non-small cell lung cancer.

The chain carries TRBV6-5 and TRBJ2-7; TRBD1 is a possible D gene (6 bases). Trimming took off 6 bases at V and 3 bases at J, with 18 bases between the two ends. The length of the CDR3 is 15 residues. Germline CDR1 and CDR2: MNHEY and SVGAGI. CDR3 nucleotide sequence: TGTGCCAGCAGCAAAAACCCCAGGGGAAGCTACGAGCAGTACTTC. Translating gives CASSKNPRGSYEQYF.

The CDR3 region has the DNA TGTGCCGGCCAGTCCGACACCGGGGAGCTGTTTTTT. Encoded protein: CAGQSDTGELFF. This sequence joins TRBV28 and TRBJ2-2; no clear D gene. Per germline, CDR1 MDHEN and CDR2 SYDVKM. Trimming stripped 11 bases from V and 3 bases from J, with 10 bases between. This CDR3 has 12 amino acids. Based on the CDR3 plus reference TRBV28 and TRBJ2-2, the full variable domain is DVKVTQSSRYLVKRTGEKVFLECVQDMDHENMFWYRQDPGLGLRLIYFSYDVKMKEKGDIPEGYSVSREKKERFSLILESASTNQTSMYLCAGQSDTGELFFGEGSRLTVL.

The V gene is TRBV6-5, the J gene TRBJ1-2; weak D call: TRBD1 (5 bases). Between the trimmed V and J ends, which lost 6 bases and 8 bases, there was a span of 19 bases. Germline CDR1 is MNHEY and CDR2 is SVGAGI. CDR3 size: 14 residues. The CDR3 sequence: CASSHEGLPAGYTF. CDR3 in DNA: TGTGCCAGCAGCCACGAGGGACTGCCCGCGGGCTACACCTTC.

The CDR3 loop is CASSLAVPPELGNTIYF. The CDR3 DNA follows: TGTGCCAGCAGCTTAGCGGTCCCCCCGGAACTTGGAAACACCATATATTTT. The chain joins TRBV7-8 to TRBJ1-3, with D uncertain. Germline values: CDR1 SGHVS, CDR2 FQNEAQ. V dropped 0 bases and J dropped 3 bases, with 15 bases sitting between them. CDR3 length: 17 residues.

J is TRBJ1-5 and V is TRBV11-1; D gene unclear. V was cut by 1 base and J by 0 bases, with 1 base left in between. Germline V gene data show CDR1 as SGHAT and CDR2 as FQDESV (reference sequence). CDR3 length: 13 residues. CDR3 in amino acids: CASSLDSNQPQHF. In nucleotides, the CDR3 is TGTGCCAGCAGCTTAGATAGCAATCAGCCCCAGCATTTT.

This clone has only a few counts. The chain uses TRBV7-9 and TRBJ1-2; D gene unclear. The CDR3 spans 12 residues. Trimming stripped 8 bases from V and 9 bases from J, with 16 bases between. Germline assignment: CDR1 SEHNR and CDR2 FQNEAQ (reference sequence). CDR3 nucleotides: TGTGCCAGCTCACAGCGAGGGCAGAGCTACACCTTC. Translation: CASSQRGQSYTF.

The rearrangement links TRBV6-5 to TRBJ1-2; 11 nucleotides match TRBD1. V trimming: 6 bases; J trimming: 4 bases; junction bases outside the gene matches: 4. CDR1 is MNHEY, CDR2 SVGAGI, per germline. The CDR3 totals 14 residues. The CDR3 DNA is TGTGCCAGCAGCCGGACAGGGGGCGTCTATGGCTACACCTTC. Translating it yields CASSRTGGVYGYTF.

The J gene is TRBJ1-2, the V gene TRBV9; no reliable D call. The germline V gene has CDR1 SGDLS and CDR2 YYNGEE. This CDR3 comprises 14 residues. V lost 0 bases and J 2 bases, leaving 8 bases between the germline ends. DNA for the CDR3: TGTGCCAGCAGCGTAGATTCCGGGAACTATGGCTACACCTTC. Translated, it gives CASSVDSGNYGYTF. Full variable domain (remainder filled in from reference TRBV9 and TRBJ1-2): DSGVTQTPKHLITATGQRVTLRCSPRSGDLSVYWYQQSLDQGLQFLIQYYNGEERAKGNILERFSAQQFPDLHSELNLSSLELGDSALYFCASSVDSGNYGYTFGSGTRLTVV.

The chain uses TRBV7-9 and TRBJ2-5; D is undetermined. This CDR3 has 13 amino acids. V was pared by 0 bases and J by 7 bases, with 9 bases between. Germline V lookup: CDR1 SEHNR, CDR2 FQNEAQ (reference sequence). Written as DNA, the CDR3 is TGTGCCAGCAGCTTAGCCTTTTCCCGGACCCAGTACTTC. Protein: CASSLAFSRTQYF.

This chain connects TRBV5-6 to TRBJ2-4, with D hard to call. The germline V gene encodes CDR1 SGHDT and CDR2 YYEEEE. V was shortened by 0 bases and J by 3 bases, with 10 bases between the two germline ends. The CDR3 extends over 15 amino acids. Here the CDR3 DNA reads TGTGCCAGCAGCTTGGGTGGTCCGTACAAAAACATTCAGTACTTC. Its protein product is CASSLGGPYKNIQYF. Variable domain in full (rest from reference TRBV5-6 and TRBJ2-4): DAGVTQSPTHLIKTRGQQVTLRCSPKSGHDTVSWYQQALGQGPQFIFQYYEEEERQRGNFPDRFSGHQFPNYSSELNVNALLLGDSALYLCASSLGGPYKNIQYFGAGTRLSVL.

The J gene is TRBJ1-2, the V gene TRBV5-1; D gene ambiguous. Germline V CDR1 and CDR2: SGHRS, YFSETQ. The CDR3 is 14 residues long. V dropped 5 bases and J dropped 8 bases, with 19 bases sitting between them. The CDR3 here is CASSSQDALMGYTF. DNA of the CDR3: TGCGCCAGCAGTTCCCAGGACGCGCTTATGGGCTACACCTTC.